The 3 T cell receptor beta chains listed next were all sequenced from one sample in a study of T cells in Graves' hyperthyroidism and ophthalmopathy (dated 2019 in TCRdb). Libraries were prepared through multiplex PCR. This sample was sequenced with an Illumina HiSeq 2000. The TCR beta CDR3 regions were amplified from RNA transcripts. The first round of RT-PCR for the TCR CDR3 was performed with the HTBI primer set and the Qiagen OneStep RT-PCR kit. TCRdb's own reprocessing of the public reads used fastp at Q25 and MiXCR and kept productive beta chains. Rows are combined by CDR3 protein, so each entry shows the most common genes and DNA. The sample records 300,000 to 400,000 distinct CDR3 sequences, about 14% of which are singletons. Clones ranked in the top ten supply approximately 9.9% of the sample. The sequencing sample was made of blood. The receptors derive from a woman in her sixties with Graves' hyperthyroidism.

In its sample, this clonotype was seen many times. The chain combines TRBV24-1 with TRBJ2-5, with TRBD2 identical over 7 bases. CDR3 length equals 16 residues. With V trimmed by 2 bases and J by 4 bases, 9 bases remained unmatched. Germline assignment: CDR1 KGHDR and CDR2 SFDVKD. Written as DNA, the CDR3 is TGTGCCACCAGTGATTCTTCCCCGGGGGGTGCAGAGACCCAGTACTTC. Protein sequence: CATSDSSPGGAETQYF.

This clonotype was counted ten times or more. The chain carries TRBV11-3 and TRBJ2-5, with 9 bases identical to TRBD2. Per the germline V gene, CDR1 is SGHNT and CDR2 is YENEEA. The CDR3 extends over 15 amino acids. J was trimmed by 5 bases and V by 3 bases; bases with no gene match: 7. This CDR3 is CASSLTSGAGETQYF. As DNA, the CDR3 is TGTGCCAGCAGCTTGACTAGCGGAGCGGGGGAGACCCAGTACTTC.

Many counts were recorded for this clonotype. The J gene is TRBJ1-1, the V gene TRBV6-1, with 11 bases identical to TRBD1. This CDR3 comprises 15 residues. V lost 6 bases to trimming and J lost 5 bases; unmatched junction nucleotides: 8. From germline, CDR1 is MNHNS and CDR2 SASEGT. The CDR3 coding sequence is TGTGCCAGCAGCCCAAGGACAGGGGGCTTTACTGAAGCTTTCTTT. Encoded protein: CASSPRTGGFTEAFF.